This T cell receptor beta chain comes out of a study of T cell responses to AZD1222 COVID-19 vaccine (dated by TCRdb to 2020 to 2023). Background on the whole study: AZD1222 recipients with second doses at about 4 weeks or about 12 weeks were pooled, because spike-specific TCR depth and breadth did not differ between schedules. Trial participants were enrolled by age into subgroups of 18-55, 56-69 and 70-plus years, and about 150, 27 and 61 TCR-sequenced participants, respectively, were included in these subgroups. TCR sequencing was performed for some 250 trial participants, of whom roughly 200 were given two doses of AZD1222 and 26 were given two doses of MenACWY control vaccine.

The investigation overall reported the following: After two AZD1222 doses, spike-specific TCR breadth and depth were significantly higher than at day 0 and than in MenACWY recipients. The whole spike protein was spanned by vaccine-associated CD4 TCRs, and dominant responses were seen in regions 160-218 and 743-854. Only five or six AZD1222 recipients were SARS-CoV-2 seropositive at baseline, limiting conclusions about previously exposed vaccinees. No day 14 peak-response samples were available, so repertoires were characterized only after the peak T cell response. In the small 56-69-year group, the increase in depth fell short of significance, most likely because of low power. Most participants were white British and females outnumbered males, and the authors suggested that clonal diversity may have been underestimated. Reportedly, almost half of the unique spike-specific TCRs recognized epitopes lying outside the regions that are mutated in the B.1.351 and B.1.1.7 variants.

The CDR3 covers 14 residues, taking in both the cysteine and the phenylalanine. The sequence is cut down to CDR3 DNA, 42 bases in frame from base 1. The germline V gene (reference sequence) supplies CDR1 LNHDA and CDR2 SQIVND. Trimming costs V 8 bases and J 5 bases, and their ends lie 18 bases apart. The time point label on this specimen signifies: baseline before first vaccination. The vaccinee samples were drawn from two UK trials, COV001 and COV002, one of which was a single-blind randomized controlled phase 2/3 trial testing AZD1222 (ChAdOx1 nCoV-19) in healthy adults. Trial participant PBMC samples were collected at day 0 and day 28 after the second dose for TCRbeta chain sequencing. The CDR3 regions of human TCRbeta chains were subjected to immunosequencing. Turning to the authors' computational methods: Repertoire TCRs were checked for matches against a reference library of SARS-CoV-2-specific TCRs that had been generated using the MIRA antigen-specificity platform. Breadth was defined as the fraction of unique TCRs that were SARS-CoV-2-associated. Depth was defined as the fraction of total T cells that were SARS-CoV-2-associated. Using the MIRA data, every spike-specific TCR was mapped to the spike region that the TCR reacted to and assigned to either a CD4 or a CD8 class. Log10-transformed breadth and depth values were compared by one-way ANOVA with Sidak's multiple comparisons tests. This immuneACCESS table, as held by TCRdb, lists in-frame sequences with V and J called but not all clones. Of the missing ones, under half trace to an unresolved V gene in checked studies; the others have no known cause. V, J and clone size derive from that table, while D and trimming were established from the DNA sequence. The sample table contains 100,000 or so clones; only one count was recorded for just over 90% of them. The ten largest clones represent 1.3% of the sample.

Comments on this clone: The antigen it binds to is not known. Base qualities were left out, and no much larger clone turns up one base away.

This TCR derives from an adult in good health. Source: peripheral blood, taken on day 0 of AZD1222 vaccination. The sequence is built from TRBV19 and TRBJ2-5, with an unclear D gene assignment. The DNA reads TGTGCCAGTTCCGAACCAGGACGTCACGAGACCCAGTACTTC. This gives the protein CASSEPGRHETQYF.